A selection of T cell receptor beta chains follows, all from one sample in a study of T cells in Graves' hyperthyroidism and ophthalmopathy. MiXCR, applied by TCRdb to the multiplex PCR reads, yields one record per CDR3 protein. The sample includes roughly 530,000 distinct CDR3 sequences, about 15% of them seen just once. Source material: blood. The receptors originated from a woman aged 18-30 years with Graves' ophthalmopathy. Each CDR3 is given with its conserved first and last residue. D genes are given only for firm matches. The listing skips clone size in some rows; elsewhere it reads once, few, many or a size class.

d_call: .; j_call: TRBJ1-3; v_call: TRBV7-9; clone_size: .; cdr3_aa: CASRPQEVAGNTIYF; cdr3_nt: TGTGCCAGCAGACCACAGGAGGTCGCTGGAAACACCATATATTTT
d_call: .; j_call: TRBJ1-1; v_call: TRBV6-1; clone_size: .; cdr3_aa: CASDISGVNTEAFF; cdr3_nt: TGTGCCAGCGACATTTCAGGAGTGAACACTGAAGCTTTCTTT
d_call: .; j_call: TRBJ2-7; v_call: TRBV11-2; clone_size: .; cdr3_aa: CASSSPRSGPYEQYF; cdr3_nt: TGTGCCAGCAGCTCCCCTCGGTCAGGCCCCTACGAGCAGTACTTC
d_call: .; j_call: TRBJ2-3; v_call: TRBV6-1; clone_size: .; cdr3_aa: CASSPTFGTDTQYF; cdr3_nt: TGTGCCAGCAGCCCGACTTTCGGCACAGATACGCAGTATTTT
d_call: TRBD1; j_call: TRBJ2-1; v_call: TRBV28; clone_size: many; cdr3_aa: CASSFGDRVNEQFF; cdr3_nt: TGTGCCAGCAGTTTCGGAGACAGGGTCAATGAGCAGTTCTTC
d_call: TRBD1; j_call: TRBJ1-1; v_call: TRBV18; clone_size: .; cdr3_aa: CASSTGGVGNTEAFF; cdr3_nt: TGTGCCAGCTCCACAGGGGGCGTGGGGAACACTGAAGCTTTCTTT
d_call: .; j_call: TRBJ1-6; v_call: TRBV30; clone_size: .; cdr3_aa: CAWKEAVNSPLHF; cdr3_nt: TGTGCCTGGAAAGAGGCAGTAAATTCACCCCTCCACTTT
d_call: .; j_call: TRBJ1-2; v_call: TRBV6-5; clone_size: .; cdr3_aa: CASSYSQHPANYGYTF; cdr3_nt: TGTGCCAGCAGTTACTCCCAGCACCCAGCTAACTATGGCTACACCTTC
d_call: .; j_call: TRBJ2-3; v_call: TRBV18; clone_size: many; cdr3_aa: CASSTRGAADTQYF; cdr3_nt: TGTGCCAGCTCTACCCGGGGGGCAGCAGATACGCAGTATTTT
d_call: .; j_call: TRBJ2-1; v_call: TRBV30; clone_size: many; cdr3_aa: CAWLDRLSYNEQFF; cdr3_nt: TGTGCCTGGTTAGATCGTTTAAGCTACAATGAGCAGTTCTTC
d_call: TRBD1; j_call: TRBJ2-1; v_call: TRBV6-1; clone_size: .; cdr3_aa: CASSEIQGYDEQFF; cdr3_nt: TGTGCCAGCAGTGAGATACAGGGGTATGATGAGCAGTTCTTC
d_call: .; j_call: TRBJ2-7; v_call: TRBV29-1; clone_size: many; cdr3_aa: CSVGEPNSYEQYF; cdr3_nt: TGCAGCGTTGGGGAGCCCAACTCCTACGAGCAGTACTTC
d_call: .; j_call: TRBJ2-2; v_call: TRBV18; clone_size: many; cdr3_aa: CASSPFSGPPGELFF; cdr3_nt: TGTGCCAGCTCACCGTTTAGCGGCCCCCCCGGGGAGCTGTTTTTT
d_call: TRBD2; j_call: TRBJ2-1; v_call: TRBV7-9; clone_size: few; cdr3_aa: CASSYKREGGSPGDERFF; cdr3_nt: TGTGCCAGCAGCTACAAGCGGGAGGGGGGCTCCCCGGGCGATGAGCGGTTCTTC
d_call: .; j_call: TRBJ1-5; v_call: TRBV28; clone_size: .; cdr3_aa: CASSPPEVYSNQPRHF; cdr3_nt: TGTGCCAGCAGTCCGCCGGAGGTTTATAGCAATCAGCCCCGGCATTTT
d_call: .; j_call: TRBJ1-2; v_call: TRBV28; clone_size: many; cdr3_aa: CASTKGQNYGYTF; cdr3_nt: TGTGCCAGCACCAAAGGGCAGAACTATGGCTACACCTTC
d_call: TRBD1; j_call: TRBJ2-5; v_call: TRBV19; clone_size: .; cdr3_aa: CASSPTTGQGRETQYF; cdr3_nt: TGTGCCAGTAGTCCAACGACGGGACAGGGGAGGGAGACCCAGTACTTC
d_call: .; j_call: TRBJ2-2; v_call: TRBV5-1; clone_size: .; cdr3_aa: CASSSGFDGGELFF; cdr3_nt: TGCGCCAGCAGTTCAGGGTTTGATGGCGGGGAGCTGTTTTTT
d_call: .; j_call: TRBJ2-1; v_call: TRBV29-1; clone_size: many; cdr3_aa: CSVSRVHEQFF; cdr3_nt: TGCAGCGTTTCCAGGGTACATGAGCAGTTCTTC
d_call: .; j_call: TRBJ1-4; v_call: TRBV7-2; clone_size: .; cdr3_aa: CASSLDSHNEKLFF; cdr3_nt: TGTGCCAGCAGCTTAGACAGTCATAATGAAAAACTGTTTTTT
d_call: .; j_call: TRBJ1-4; v_call: TRBV2; clone_size: .; cdr3_aa: CATAGQGNEKLFF; cdr3_nt: TGTGCCACCGCGGGCCAGGGAAATGAAAAACTGTTTTTT
d_call: .; j_call: TRBJ2-3; v_call: TRBV2; clone_size: .; cdr3_aa: CASSQEDIDTQYF; cdr3_nt: TGTGCCAGCAGTCAGGAGGACATAGATACGCAGTATTTT
d_call: .; j_call: TRBJ1-2; v_call: TRBV5-6; clone_size: few; cdr3_aa: CASSLFGGYGYTF; cdr3_nt: TGTGCCAGCAGCTTGTTCGGAGGATATGGCTACACCTTC
d_call: .; j_call: TRBJ2-5; v_call: TRBV2; clone_size: few; cdr3_aa: CASSRDQLETQYF; cdr3_nt: TGTGCCAGCAGTCGGGACCAACTAGAGACCCAGTACTTC
d_call: .; j_call: TRBJ2-5; v_call: TRBV2; clone_size: .; cdr3_aa: CAIQEIGGPQETQYF; cdr3_nt: TGTGCCATCCAGGAAATCGGGGGCCCACAAGAGACCCAGTACTTC
d_call: .; j_call: TRBJ2-2; v_call: TRBV3-1; clone_size: few; cdr3_aa: CASSHDSNTGELFF; cdr3_nt: TGTGCCAGCAGCCATGACTCTAACACCGGGGAGCTGTTTTTT
d_call: .; j_call: TRBJ2-3; v_call: TRBV19; clone_size: .; cdr3_aa: CASSTYRVSGPTDTQYF; cdr3_nt: TGTGCCAGTAGTACCTACAGGGTCAGCGGTCCCACAGATACGCAGTATTTT
d_call: .; j_call: TRBJ1-1; v_call: TRBV7-9; clone_size: few; cdr3_aa: CASSFRGGGAFF; cdr3_nt: TGTGCCAGCAGCTTCAGGGGAGGAGGAGCTTTCTTT
d_call: .; j_call: TRBJ1-5; v_call: TRBV28; clone_size: .; cdr3_aa: CASSSPSMMNSNQPQHF; cdr3_nt: TGTGCCAGCAGTTCCCCGTCAATGATGAATAGCAATCAGCCCCAGCATTTT
d_call: TRBD2; j_call: TRBJ2-1; v_call: TRBV27; clone_size: few; cdr3_aa: CASSSIGTSRGQFF; cdr3_nt: TGTGCCAGCAGTTCGATAGGGACTAGCCGGGGGCAGTTCTTC
d_call: .; j_call: TRBJ1-1; v_call: TRBV2; clone_size: .; cdr3_aa: CASSKDSPGMNTEAFF; cdr3_nt: TGTGCCAGCAGCAAGGACAGTCCCGGCATGAACACTGAAGCTTTCTTT
d_call: TRBD2; j_call: TRBJ2-5; v_call: TRBV29-1; clone_size: .; cdr3_aa: CSVIGRQETQYF; cdr3_nt: TGCAGCGTAATCGGGAGGCAAGAGACCCAGTACTTC
d_call: .; j_call: TRBJ1-1; v_call: TRBV30; clone_size: many; cdr3_aa: CAWSGGGSSKAFF; cdr3_nt: TGTGCCTGGAGTGGGGGGGGATCCAGCAAGGCTTTCTTT
d_call: TRBD2; j_call: TRBJ2-1; v_call: TRBV12-3/TRBV12-4; clone_size: few; cdr3_aa: CASSPSEVAGQFF; cdr3_nt: TGTGCCAGCAGTCCCTCTGAAGTAGCGGGACAGTTCTTC
d_call: TRBD1; j_call: TRBJ1-2; v_call: TRBV19; clone_size: few; cdr3_aa: CASSPRTGVDYGYTF; cdr3_nt: TGTGCCAGTAGTCCTCGGACAGGGGTAGACTATGGCTACACCTTC
d_call: .; j_call: TRBJ1-4; v_call: TRBV9; clone_size: many; cdr3_aa: CASSVGVNEKLFF; cdr3_nt: TGTGCCAGCAGCGTAGGAGTTAATGAAAAACTGTTTTTT
d_call: .; j_call: TRBJ2-1; v_call: TRBV2; clone_size: many; cdr3_aa: CASSGTFDEQFF; cdr3_nt: TGTGCCAGCAGTGGAACGTTCGATGAGCAGTTCTTC
d_call: .; j_call: TRBJ1-2; v_call: TRBV6-5; clone_size: .; cdr3_aa: CVSSYSSGVYGYTF; cdr3_nt: TGTGTCAGCAGTTATTCTTCCGGAGTCTATGGCTACACCTTC
d_call: TRBD1; j_call: TRBJ1-4; v_call: TRBV6-2/TRBV6-3; clone_size: .; cdr3_aa: CASRGTGESRGKLFF; cdr3_nt: TGTGCCAGCAGGGGGACAGGGGAAAGTCGGGGAAAACTGTTTTTT
d_call: TRBD2; j_call: TRBJ2-3; v_call: TRBV30; clone_size: many; cdr3_aa: CAWSDSGTSGRTDTQYF; cdr3_nt: TGTGCCTGGAGTGACTCCGGGACTAGCGGCCGCACAGATACGCAGTATTTT
d_call: TRBD2; j_call: TRBJ2-3; v_call: TRBV5-5; clone_size: few; cdr3_aa: CASRVGLVEYF; cdr3_nt: TGTGCCAGCAGGGTGGGACTAGTAGAGTATTTT
d_call: .; j_call: TRBJ1-4; v_call: TRBV5-1; clone_size: few; cdr3_aa: CASSSGGGSEKLFF; cdr3_nt: TGCGCCAGCAGCTCTGGCGGGGGGTCGGAAAAACTGTTTTTT
d_call: .; j_call: TRBJ1-2; v_call: TRBV3-1; clone_size: .; cdr3_aa: CASSHLGGNYGYTF; cdr3_nt: TGTGCCAGCAGCCACTTAGGGGGGAACTATGGCTACACCTTC
d_call: .; j_call: TRBJ1-2; v_call: TRBV13; clone_size: .; cdr3_aa: CASSVRENGYTF; cdr3_nt: TGTGCCAGCAGCGTCAGGGAGAATGGCTACACCTTC
d_call: TRBD1; j_call: TRBJ1-1; v_call: TRBV6-5; clone_size: .; cdr3_aa: CASSCDRGPEAFF; cdr3_nt: TGTGCCAGCAGTTGCGACAGGGGCCCTGAAGCTTTCTTT
d_call: .; j_call: TRBJ1-2; v_call: TRBV20-1; clone_size: many; cdr3_aa: CSTGDQGFGGYTF; cdr3_nt: TGCAGTACCGGCGACCAGGGTTTTGGTGGCTACACCTTC
d_call: TRBD1; j_call: TRBJ1-5; v_call: TRBV20-1; clone_size: few; cdr3_aa: CSATGTGGQPQHF; cdr3_nt: TGCAGTGCCACCGGGACAGGGGGCCAGCCCCAGCATTTT
d_call: .; j_call: TRBJ2-3; v_call: TRBV30; clone_size: many; cdr3_aa: CARGGRGRSGGTDTQYF; cdr3_nt: TGTGCCCGGGGAGGCAGGGGAAGATCGGGCGGCACAGATACGCAGTATTTT
d_call: .; j_call: TRBJ2-1; v_call: TRBV27; clone_size: .; cdr3_aa: CASSLRDGYNEQFF; cdr3_nt: TGTGCCAGCAGTTTACGGGACGGGTACAATGAGCAGTTCTTC
d_call: TRBD2; j_call: TRBJ2-2; v_call: TRBV3-1; clone_size: once; cdr3_aa: CASSSTVLAGVVDTGELFF; cdr3_nt: TGTGCCAGCAGCTCCACGGTACTAGCGGGAGTGGTGGACACCGGGGAGCTGTTTTTT
d_call: TRBD1; j_call: TRBJ1-3; v_call: TRBV9; clone_size: .; cdr3_aa: CASSRGGNPSSGNTIYF; cdr3_nt: TGTGCCAGCAGCAGAGGGGGCAATCCCTCCTCTGGAAACACCATATATTTT
d_call: .; j_call: TRBJ1-6; v_call: TRBV28; clone_size: few; cdr3_aa: CASRPGNRENSPLHF; cdr3_nt: TGTGCCAGCAGGCCAGGTAATAGAGAAAATTCACCCCTCCACTTT
d_call: TRBD2; j_call: TRBJ2-1; v_call: TRBV9; clone_size: .; cdr3_aa: CASAGGSRYNEQFF; cdr3_nt: TGTGCCAGCGCGGGCGGGAGTAGATACAATGAGCAGTTCTTC
d_call: .; j_call: TRBJ2-5; v_call: TRBV5-1; clone_size: .; cdr3_aa: CASSLTLRGQETQYF; cdr3_nt: TGCGCCAGCAGCTTAACCCTAAGGGGTCAAGAGACCCAGTACTTC
d_call: TRBD2; j_call: TRBJ2-5; v_call: TRBV19; clone_size: .; cdr3_aa: CASSMRGLAGDPQETQYF; cdr3_nt: TGTGCCAGTAGTATGAGGGGCCTGGCGGGGGATCCTCAAGAGACCCAGTACTTC
d_call: TRBD2; j_call: TRBJ2-3; v_call: TRBV5-1; clone_size: .; cdr3_aa: CASSSSGTSRSDTQYF; cdr3_nt: TGCGCCAGCAGCTCCAGCGGGACTAGCAGGTCAGATACGCAGTATTTT
d_call: .; j_call: TRBJ2-7; v_call: TRBV18; clone_size: .; cdr3_aa: CTSSPGQLYEQYF; cdr3_nt: TGTACCAGCTCACCGGGACAACTGTACGAGCAGTACTTC
d_call: .; j_call: TRBJ2-1; v_call: TRBV29-1; clone_size: .; cdr3_aa: CSVEGETLYNEQFF; cdr3_nt: TGCAGCGTTGAAGGCGAAACACTCTACAATGAGCAGTTCTTC
d_call: .; j_call: TRBJ1-4; v_call: TRBV3-1; clone_size: many; cdr3_aa: CASSQTNEKLFF; cdr3_nt: TGTGCCAGCAGCCAAACTAATGAAAAACTGTTTTTT
d_call: TRBD2; j_call: TRBJ2-3; v_call: TRBV7-9; clone_size: few; cdr3_aa: CASSLAASGRAPDTQYF; cdr3_nt: TGTGCCAGCAGCTTAGCGGCTAGCGGGAGGGCCCCAGATACGCAGTATTTT